This is a list of T cell receptor beta chains from one sample in a study of cytomegalovirus exposure and HLA in healthy donors. The method was immunoSEQ multiplex PCR; TCRdb's version includes in-frame clones alone and lacks a portion of them. Found here are 110,000 or so clones, 70% to 85% of them singletons; the top ten hold approximately 5%. Input material: PBMCs. These receptors were collected from a man aged 50 to 60 in good health and CMV-seropositive. Each CDR3 is given with its conserved first and last residue. The order of the fields is V gene, CDR3 length, clone size, D gene, J gene, CDR3 DNA, CDR3 protein. The D gene is left open where the match is weak. Size is omitted from some rows. Given values are once, few, many or a class for expanded clones.

v_gene: TRBV7-3; len: 14; abundance: -; d_gene: TRBD2; j_gene: TRBJ2-3; CDR3nt: TGTGCCAGTCGAAGCGGGGGGGCCGCAGATACGCAGTATTTT; CDR3aa: CASRSGGAADTQYF
v_gene: TRBV13; len: 17; abundance: few; d_gene: TRBD2; j_gene: TRBJ2-1; CDR3nt: TGTGCCAGCAGCTCCCGTGGCATAGCGGGGGGCAACAATGAGCAGTTCTTC; CDR3aa: CASSSRGIAGGNNEQFF
v_gene: TRBV28; len: 15; abundance: -; d_gene: TRBD1; j_gene: TRBJ1-5; CDR3nt: TGTGCCAGCAGTCCCGGGACAGTTAGCAATCAGCCCCAGCATTTT; CDR3aa: CASSPGTVSNQPQHF
v_gene: TRBV4-2; len: 19; abundance: -; d_gene: -; j_gene: TRBJ2-2; CDR3nt: TGTGCCAGCAGCCAAGATGTAGGTCCCTGGGACAAAAACACCGGGGAGCTGTTTTTT; CDR3aa: CASSQDVGPWDKNTGELFF
v_gene: TRBV2; len: 14; abundance: -; d_gene: -; j_gene: TRBJ1-2; CDR3nt: TGTGCCAGCAAAGTCGGGATAGGGTTTGGGGGCTACACCTTC; CDR3aa: CASKVGIGFGGYTF
v_gene: TRBV7-9; len: 12; abundance: -; d_gene: -; j_gene: TRBJ2-1; CDR3nt: TGTGCCAGCAGCTTAGTACCTAGTGAGCAGTTCTTC; CDR3aa: CASSLVPSEQFF
v_gene: TRBV6-5; len: 14; abundance: few; d_gene: TRBD1; j_gene: TRBJ1-1; CDR3nt: TGTGCCAGCAGTCTACAGGGGGCGAGGACTGAAGCTTTCTTT; CDR3aa: CASSLQGARTEAFF
v_gene: TRBV7-8; len: 15; abundance: -; d_gene: -; j_gene: TRBJ1-5; CDR3nt: TGTGCCAGCAGCTTAGGATGGCGGGACGGACAGCCCCAGCATTTT; CDR3aa: CASSLGWRDGQPQHF
v_gene: TRBV28; len: 12; abundance: -; d_gene: TRBD1; j_gene: TRBJ1-2; CDR3nt: TGTGCCGCCGGACAGGGAACGGGGGGCTACACCTTC; CDR3aa: CAAGQGTGGYTF
v_gene: TRBV5-1; len: 18; abundance: -; d_gene: TRBD2; j_gene: TRBJ2-3; CDR3nt: TGCGCCAGCAGTCGAGCTCGGGGGGGATCTACTAGCACAGATACGCAGTATTTT; CDR3aa: CASSRARGGSTSTDTQYF
v_gene: TRBV4-1; len: 21; abundance: few; d_gene: TRBD2; j_gene: TRBJ2-2; CDR3nt: TGCGCCAGCAGCCAATCTTACTCCGGGACTAGCGGGACCTGGAACACCGGGGAGCTGTTTTTT; CDR3aa: CASSQSYSGTSGTWNTGELFF
v_gene: TRBV29-1; len: 12; abundance: -; d_gene: -; j_gene: TRBJ1-2; CDR3nt: TGCAGCGTTGGGGCAGCCGACTATGGCTACACCTTC; CDR3aa: CSVGAADYGYTF
v_gene: TRBV30; len: 15; abundance: -; d_gene: -; j_gene: TRBJ2-5; CDR3nt: TGTGCCTGGAGTGTAGCAGGGGCCCTCCAAGAGACCCAGTACTTC; CDR3aa: CAWSVAGALQETQYF
v_gene: TRBV14; len: 14; abundance: -; d_gene: -; j_gene: TRBJ1-1; CDR3nt: TGTGCCAGCAGCCCACCCCAGGTGACCTATGAAGCTTTCTTT; CDR3aa: CASSPPQVTYEAFF
v_gene: TRBV5-1; len: 14; abundance: -; d_gene: TRBD1; j_gene: TRBJ2-7; CDR3nt: TGCGCCAGCAGCCCGGGACAGGATATCTACGAGCAGTACTTC; CDR3aa: CASSPGQDIYEQYF
v_gene: TRBV4-2; len: 15; abundance: -; d_gene: TRBD2; j_gene: TRBJ2-7; CDR3nt: TGTGCCAGCAGCCAAACGACGGGGGGGCAGAACGAGCAGTACTTC; CDR3aa: CASSQTTGGQNEQYF
v_gene: TRBV28; len: 13; abundance: -; d_gene: -; j_gene: TRBJ1-3; CDR3nt: TGTGCCAGCAGTCTTACCTATCGGAACACCATATATTTT; CDR3aa: CASSLTYRNTIYF
v_gene: TRBV7-6; len: 12; abundance: -; d_gene: -; j_gene: TRBJ2-4; CDR3nt: TGTGCCAGCAGCTTAGGCGCGGGACTTCAGTACTTC; CDR3aa: CASSLGAGLQYF
v_gene: TRBV5-6; len: 14; abundance: -; d_gene: TRBD1; j_gene: TRBJ1-2; CDR3nt: TGTGCCAGCAGCCCAGGACAGGGGCCCTATGGCTACACCTTC; CDR3aa: CASSPGQGPYGYTF
v_gene: TRBV10-3; len: 12; abundance: -; d_gene: -; j_gene: TRBJ2-7; CDR3nt: TGTGCCATCAGGGACAGAAGCTACGAGCAGTACTTC; CDR3aa: CAIRDRSYEQYF
v_gene: TRBV28; len: 14; abundance: -; d_gene: -; j_gene: TRBJ1-1; CDR3nt: TGTGCCAGCATCCCGACACAAGCGAACACTGAAGCTTTCTTT; CDR3aa: CASIPTQANTEAFF
v_gene: TRBV27; len: 14; abundance: few; d_gene: -; j_gene: TRBJ1-2; CDR3nt: TGTGCCAGCAGTTTCGGCAGGGGTGCCTATGGCTACACCTTC; CDR3aa: CASSFGRGAYGYTF
v_gene: TRBV5-1; len: 16; abundance: -; d_gene: -; j_gene: TRBJ2-5; CDR3nt: TGCGCCAGCAGCCCTGGGGGGAGCGGCCCTGGTGGGACCCAGTACTTC; CDR3aa: CASSPGGSGPGGTQYF
v_gene: TRBV6-5; len: 13; abundance: -; d_gene: -; j_gene: TRBJ1-1; CDR3nt: TGTGCCAGCAGTTACAGGAGGAACACTGAAGCTTTCTTT; CDR3aa: CASSYRRNTEAFF
v_gene: TRBV5-1; len: 16; abundance: -; d_gene: -; j_gene: TRBJ2-5; CDR3nt: TGCGCCAGCAGCGAGGGGGACCGCCCTGGGGGAGAGACCCAGTACTTC; CDR3aa: CASSEGDRPGGETQYF
v_gene: TRBV5-1; len: 16; abundance: -; d_gene: -; j_gene: TRBJ2-3; CDR3nt: TGCGCCAGCAGCAAGGTCAGCCTTGGGGAGCCAGATACGCAGTATTTT; CDR3aa: CASSKVSLGEPDTQYF
v_gene: TRBV28; len: 16; abundance: -; d_gene: TRBD1; j_gene: TRBJ1-5; CDR3nt: TGTGCCAGCAGTTTACGGGGGACAGGGGGTAATCAGCCCCAGCATTTT; CDR3aa: CASSLRGTGGNQPQHF
v_gene: TRBV6-5; len: 14; abundance: -; d_gene: -; j_gene: TRBJ2-7; CDR3nt: TGTGCCAGCAGTTACTCGAGCAGGGCTCACGAGCAGTACTTC; CDR3aa: CASSYSSRAHEQYF
v_gene: TRBV19; len: 15; abundance: once; d_gene: -; j_gene: TRBJ1-2; CDR3nt: TGTGCCAGTAGTATTCGACAAGAAATTAACTATGGCTACACCTTC; CDR3aa: CASSIRQEINYGYTF
v_gene: TRBV6-6; len: 14; abundance: -; d_gene: -; j_gene: TRBJ1-1; CDR3nt: TGTGCCAGCAGTCCTCAGGGTATGAACACTGAAGCTTTCTTT; CDR3aa: CASSPQGMNTEAFF
v_gene: TRBV28; len: 13; abundance: once; d_gene: -; j_gene: TRBJ1-1; CDR3nt: TGTGCCAGCAGTTTCCGCGGGGTCACTGAAGCTTTCTTT; CDR3aa: CASSFRGVTEAFF
v_gene: TRBV7-9; len: 16; abundance: few; d_gene: TRBD1; j_gene: TRBJ1-5; CDR3nt: TGTGCCAGCAGCACGGGGACAGGGGGCAGCCGACAGCCCCAGCATTTT; CDR3aa: CASSTGTGGSRQPQHF
v_gene: TRBV2; len: 16; abundance: -; d_gene: TRBD2; j_gene: TRBJ2-3; CDR3nt: TGTGCCAGCAGTCCCTTTACTAGCGCATTAAGGGATACGCAGTATTTT; CDR3aa: CASSPFTSALRDTQYF
v_gene: TRBV18; len: 16; abundance: -; d_gene: TRBD2; j_gene: TRBJ2-1; CDR3nt: TGTGCCAGCTCACCACCCATCCCGACACGGGGGGTTGAGCAGTTCTTC; CDR3aa: CASSPPIPTRGVEQFF
v_gene: TRBV28; len: 14; abundance: -; d_gene: -; j_gene: TRBJ2-7; CDR3nt: TGTGCCAGCAGTTTGCGGGGATTTTCCTACGAGCAGTACTTC; CDR3aa: CASSLRGFSYEQYF
v_gene: TRBV4-1; len: 15; abundance: -; d_gene: -; j_gene: TRBJ2-2; CDR3nt: TGCGCCAGCAGCCAACAACAGGGATACACCGGGGAGCTGTTTTTT; CDR3aa: CASSQQQGYTGELFF
v_gene: TRBV5-4; len: 16; abundance: -; d_gene: TRBD2; j_gene: TRBJ2-5; CDR3nt: TGTGCCAGCAGCTTGGGGGGACTAGCGGGGGCCTTGACCCAGTACTTC; CDR3aa: CASSLGGLAGALTQYF
v_gene: TRBV7-8; len: 15; abundance: -; d_gene: -; j_gene: TRBJ1-5; CDR3nt: TGTGCCAGCAGCTTAGCTATCACCTTTGGCCAGCCCCAGCATTTT; CDR3aa: CASSLAITFGQPQHF
v_gene: TRBV2; len: 14; abundance: -; d_gene: TRBD1; j_gene: TRBJ1-1; CDR3nt: TGTGCCAGCAATCGACAGGGGTTTAACACTGAAGCTTTCTTT; CDR3aa: CASNRQGFNTEAFF
v_gene: TRBV25-1; len: 16; abundance: -; d_gene: -; j_gene: TRBJ2-2; CDR3nt: TGTGCCAGCAGTGGGTTAGCCGCAGCGAACACCGGGGAGCTGTTTTTT; CDR3aa: CASSGLAAANTGELFF